This passage covers 22 T cell receptor beta chains from one sample sequenced in a study of patients and donors after allogeneic stem cell transplantation. TCRdb independently ran MiXCR on the RT-PCR reads; one entry per CDR3 protein. Of roughly 200,000 distinct CDR3 sequences in the sample, 40% to 45% were seen once. What was sequenced was blood, either unsorted or a sorted T cell fraction (not recorded which). The receptors derive from a human donor who was either an allogeneic HSCT recipient or a stem cell or donor lymphocyte infusion donor (not recorded which). It is not recorded whose cells these are; they may come from a transplant donor.

The table lists this clonotype with a few counts. The chain employs TRBV5-6 and TRBJ1-2, with D unclear. This CDR3 is built from 15 residues. With 4 bases removed from V and 0 bases from J, the gap between germline ends came to 13 bases. Per germline, CDR1 SGHDT and CDR2 YYEEEE. CDR3 residues: CASSGRAATNYGYTF. In DNA, the CDR3 is TGTGCCAGCAGCGGCCGGGCAGCAACTAACTATGGCTACACCTTC.

This clonotype was seen more than once but under ten times. The chain combines TRBV6-6 with TRBJ1-2, with D hard to call. Germline V lookup: CDR1 MNHNY, CDR2 SVGAGI (reference sequence). V was shortened by 5 bases and J by 7 bases, with 11 bases between the two germline ends. The CDR3 extends over 12 amino acids. The CDR3 region has the DNA TGTGCCAGCAGTCGGACGGAAGGTGGCTACACCTTC. This gives the protein CASSRTEGGYTF.

This clonotype was picked up a small number of times. This sequence joins TRBV5-1 and TRBJ1-1, with D perhaps TRBD1 (5 bases). The CDR3 runs 13 residues. The ends were cut back, 4 bases at V and 5 bases at J, with 12 bases in the middle. Germline V gives CDR1 SGHRS, CDR2 YFSETQ. The CDR3 sequence is CASSLQEGTEAFF. CDR3 nucleotides: TGCGCCAGCAGCCTCCAAGAGGGGACTGAAGCTTTCTTT.

J is TRBJ2-1 and V is TRBV7-8, with 8 bases that match TRBD2. J lost 4 bases, V lost 5 bases, and 10 bases had no gene match. The CDR3 has 16 amino acids. The germline V gene encodes CDR1 SGHVS and CDR2 FQNEAQ. The chain's CDR3 is CASSPGRGLEYNEQFF. The DNA for the CDR3 is TGTGCCAGCAGCCCGGGGCGGGGACTAGAGTACAATGAGCAGTTCTTC. Full variable domain (rest looked up from reference TRBV7-8 and TRBJ2-1): GAGVSQSPRYKVAKRGQDVALRCDPISGHVSLFWYQQALGQGPEFLTYFQNEAQLDKSGLPSDRFFAERPEGSVSTLKIQRTQQEDSAVYLCASSPGRGLEYNEQFFGPGTRLTVL.

This clonotype was detected a few times. The gene calls are TRBV12-3 or TRBV12-4 and TRBJ1-3; 7 bases are shared with TRBD1. V shed 6 bases and J 0 bases; nucleotides not matched to a gene: 11. This CDR3 comprises 17 residues. The CDR3 loop is CASRSGQLHSSGNTIYF. CDR3 sequence (DNA): TGTGCCAGCAGATCGGGACAGCTACATTCCTCTGGAAACACCATATATTTT.

V and J are TRBV12-3 or TRBV12-4 and TRBJ1-1; TRBD1 agrees at 9 bases. CDR3 length: 11 residues. V lost 7 bases and J lost 11; bases outside the gene matches: 5. The CDR3 here is CASTWDREAFF. Written as DNA, the CDR3 is TGTGCCAGCACCTGGGACAGGGAGGCTTTCTTT.

The gene calls are TRBV29-1 and TRBJ2-7; the D call may be TRBD1 or TRBD2 (6 bases each). Trimming cost V 6 bases and J 4 bases, with 19 bases left between them. The CDR3 is 14 amino acids. Germline lookup yields CDR1 SQVTM and CDR2 ANQGSEA. This CDR3 is CSVGRGGTSYEQYF. The DNA of the CDR3 is TGCAGCGTCGGGAGAGGGGGGACCTCGTACGAGCAGTACTTC.

V and J are TRBV12-3 or TRBV12-4 and TRBJ2-5; the match to TRBD2 covers 12 bases. The CDR3 is 15 amino acids. With V trimmed by 5 bases and J by 4 bases, 5 bases remained unmatched. The CDR3 nucleotides are TGTGCCAGCAGTCTTCTAGCGGGAGGGACAGAGACCCAGTACTTC. Residues: CASSLLAGGTETQYF.

CDR3 protein: CSARDSTSGSYNEQFF. Written as DNA, the CDR3 is TGCAGTGCTAGGGACTCGACTAGCGGGAGTTACAATGAGCAGTTCTTC. V is TRBV20-1 and J is TRBJ2-1; 12 bases are shared with TRBD2. The V gene's germline CDR1 is DFQATT and CDR2 SNEGSKA (reference sequence). Trimming at V came to 3 bases and at J to 4 bases, leaving 7 bases not matched to a gene. The CDR3 is 16 amino acids.

The chain couples TRBV7-9 to TRBJ1-4; a possible D gene is TRBD1 (5 bases). Between the trimmed V and J ends, which lost 5 bases and 8 bases, there was a span of 18 bases. CDR3 length: 15 residues. Per germline, CDR1 SEHNR and CDR2 FQNEAQ (reference sequence). The DNA for the CDR3 is TGTGCCAGCAGCCGCGGGACCGGAGAACGGGAAAAACTGTTTTTT. Its translation is CASSRGTGEREKLFF.

The chain carries TRBV12-3 or TRBV12-4 and TRBJ2-2; the match to TRBD2 covers 12 bases. V lost 6 bases, J lost 1 base, and 3 bases stayed unmatched. The CDR3 spans 16 residues. The DNA for the CDR3 is TGTGCCAGCAGCGGACTAGCGGGACAGAACACCGGGGAGCTGTTTTTT. This gives the protein CASSGLAGQNTGELFF.

V and J are TRBV5-1 and TRBJ2-3, with TRBD1 matching 9 bases. The V and J ends lost 4 bases and 6 bases, in that order; junction bases with no gene match: 9. Germline lookup yields CDR1 SGHRS and CDR2 YFSETQ. This CDR3 is built from 15 residues. The CDR3 DNA reads TGCGCCAGCAGCCCAACGGGACAGGGCTTCGATACGCAGTATTTT. This gives the protein CASSPTGQGFDTQYF.

The table lists this clonotype with a few counts. This chain connects TRBV12-3 or TRBV12-4 to TRBJ1-2; tentatively, D is TRBD1 (5 bases). V was trimmed by 2 bases and J by 5 bases, leaving 15 bases between them. The CDR3 is 15 residues long. The CDR3 bases are TGTGCCAGCAGTTTATGGACACAGGCAGATTATGGCTACACCTTC. Protein: CASSLWTQADYGYTF.

The rearrangement links TRBV5-6 to TRBJ1-2, with 7 bases lining up with TRBD1. J gave up 6 bases and V 5 bases, and 7 bases lay outside the gene matches. Germline assignment: CDR1 SGHDT and CDR2 YYEEEE. This CDR3 is 13 amino acids long. CDR3 DNA: TGTGCCAGCAGAATAGGGGGCAACGATGGCTACACCTTC. Protein: CASRIGGNDGYTF.

The V call is TRBV12-3 or TRBV12-4, the J call TRBJ2-3; TRBD1 aligns across 9 bases. The CDR3 has 15 amino acids. V lost 5 bases, J lost 2 bases, and 5 bases stayed unmatched. For the CDR3, the DNA is TGTGCCAGCAGTAGTGGGACAGGGCACACAGATACGCAGTATTTT. Its protein is CASSSGTGHTDTQYF.

A few counts support this clonotype. V usage is TRBV9 and J usage is TRBJ2-7; D might be TRBD1 or TRBD2, each matching 5 bases. V lost 2 bases to trimming and J lost 7 bases, with 13 bases between them. Per germline, CDR1 SGDLS and CDR2 YYNGEE. The CDR3 has 13 residues. The CDR3 sequence: CASSVGTLGEQYF. CDR3 sequence (DNA): TGTGCCAGCAGCGTGGGGACCCTCGGGGAGCAGTACTTC.

The V call is TRBV6-5, the J call TRBJ2-2, with no clear D. Germline CDR1 reads MNHEY; CDR2 reads SVGAGI. This CDR3 spans 15 amino acids. V lost 0 bases to trimming and J lost 9 bases, with 14 bases between them. CDR3: CASSYSGRGLRELFF. The DNA of the CDR3 is TGTGCCAGCAGTTACTCCGGACGCGGTTTACGGGAGCTGTTTTTT.

The chain recombines TRBV20-1 with TRBJ1-4; no reliable D call. Germline assignment: CDR1 DFQATT and CDR2 SNEGSKA (reference sequence). V lost 3 bases and J lost 7, with 6 bases in between. The CDR3 is 11 amino acids. CDR3 protein: CSASRTEKLFF. The CDR3 coding sequence is TGCAGTGCTAGCCGTACTGAAAAACTGTTTTTT.

This clonotype has just a few counts. J is TRBJ1-1 and V is TRBV7-6; the D gene is possibly TRBD1 (5 bases). CDR1 is SGHVS and CDR2 is FNYEAQ in the germline V gene. The V gene lost 1 base and the J gene lost 0 bases, with 9 bases spanning the gap. The CDR3 runs 15 residues. In DNA, the CDR3 is TGTGCCAGCAGCTTAGATCCGGACATGAACACTGAAGCTTTCTTT. It translates to CASSLDPDMNTEAFF. Full variable domain (outside the CDR3, taken from reference TRBV7-6 and TRBJ1-1): GAGVSQSPRYKVTKRGQDVALRCDPISGHVSLYWYRQALGQGPEFLTYFNYEAQQDKSGLPNDRFSAERPEGSISTLTIQRTEQRDSAMYRCASSLDPDMNTEAFFGQGTRLTVV.

The chain is built from TRBV5-1 and TRBJ2-1; tentatively, D is TRBD1 (5 bases). V lost 2 bases to trimming and J lost 5 bases, with 14 bases between them. The CDR3 contains 15 residues. Germline CDR1 SGHRS, CDR2 YFSETQ. The CDR3: CASSFGRGSHNEQFF. CDR3 nucleotides: TGCGCCAGCAGCTTTGGTAGGGGAAGTCACAATGAGCAGTTCTTC.

This clonotype was picked up a small number of times. The V and J genes are TRBV19 and TRBJ1-1; TRBD1 is a possible D gene (6 bases). Trimming cost V 4 bases and J 4 bases, with 10 bases left between them. The CDR3 has 13 residues. Germline-derived CDR1 and CDR2 are LNHDA and SQIVND (reference sequence). The CDR3 nucleotides are TGTGCCAGTAGTACAGGACAGCTCACTGAAGCTTTCTTT. Translating it yields CASSTGQLTEAFF.

There are a few counts of this clonotype. J is TRBJ1-2 and V is TRBV3-1, with 8 bases aligning to TRBD1. The CDR3 covers 15 residues. Germline-derived CDR1 and CDR2 are LGHDT and YNNKEL (reference sequence). V dropped 4 bases and J dropped 4; count of bases not matched to a gene: 8. The CDR3 coding sequence is TGTGCCAGCAGCCTCGAGACCGGACAGGGCTATGGCTACACCTTC. Its translation: CASSLETGQGYGYTF. The full variable domain, completed using reference TRBV3-1 and TRBJ1-2, is DTAVSQTPKYLVTQMGNDKSIKCEQNLGHDTMYWYKQDSKKFLKIMFSYNNKELIINETVPNRFSPKSPDKAHLNLHINSLELGDSAVYFCASSLETGQGYGYTFGSGTRLTVV.